The 28 T cell receptor beta chains given below trace back to one sample, sequenced in a study of tumor-infiltrating lymphocytes in primary liver carcinoma. For blood RNA, unsorted whole blood served as the source, and germline DNA was extracted too. A constant-region primer primed TCR beta cDNA synthesis from about 0.55 ug of total RNA. Nested multiplex PCR, run for three rounds with slightly modified ARM-PCR, yielded TCR beta libraries. With TRBV1-TRBV30 forward primers and a C-beta reverse primer, the first two PCR rounds were run for approximately 10 cycles each. TCRdb reanalysed the multiplex PCR reads using MiXCR and keeps one entry per CDR3 protein. The sample includes about 180,000 distinct CDR3 sequences, about 60% seen only once; the top ten take approximately 67%. Source material: peripheral blood. These receptors came from a man aged 35 to 55 with primary liver carcinoma and hepatitis B virus infection.

Worth noting for this clonotype: A much larger clone is a single base away; this may be a read error. The V call is TRBV6-2 or TRBV6-3, the J call TRBJ2-7; D may be TRBD1 (5 bases). The CDR3 length is 15 residues. Looked up from germline, CDR1 is MNHEY and CDR2 is SVGEGT. The V and J ends lost 2 bases and 7 bases respectively, with 18 bases between them. DNA of the CDR3: TGTGCCAGCAGTTACGGTTGGGGCAGGTCCATGGAGCAGTACTTC. This gives the protein CASSYGWGRSMEQYF.

This clonotype was found a few times. The genes are TRBV29-1 and TRBJ2-5; TRBD2 matches at 7 bases. With 7 bases clipped from V and 7 bases from J, the junction kept 9 bases outside the gene matches. CDR3 length: 12 residues. The germline CDR1 and CDR2 sequences are SQVTM and ANQGSEA. Here the CDR3 reads CSAEREGLTQYF. In DNA form, the CDR3 reads TGCAGCGCCGAGAGGGAGGGGCTGACCCAGTACTTC.

The chain recombines TRBV12-3 or TRBV12-4 with TRBJ2-3; 8 bases fit TRBD2. The CDR3 is 14 residues long. The trim removed 6 bases at V and 15 bases at J, leaving 17 bases unmatched. CDR3 nucleotides: TGTGCCAGCAGCCGCATGACTAGCGAAATGGCCGGATATTTT. Translating gives CASSRMTSEMAGYF.

Notes on this clonotype: The germline gene is not matched at one end of the junction; a read error may be the cause. The J gene is TRBJ1-1, the V gene TRBV11-2; TRBD1 matches 12 bases. The CDR3 contains 18 residues. Germline V CDR1 and CDR2: SGHAT, FQNNGV. Here the CDR3 DNA reads TGCGCCAGCAGCTTAGAAGGGGACAGGGGGCGCCGGTACACTGAAGCTTTCTTT. Amino acids: CASSLEGDRGRRYTEAFF.

This clonotype was found many times. The rearrangement links TRBV12-3 or TRBV12-4 to TRBJ2-2, with 7 bases matching TRBD2. V lost 3 bases to trimming and J lost 4 bases; unmatched junction nucleotides: 5. This CDR3 has 15 residues. CDR3 DNA: TGTGCCAGCAGTTTCGGCGGGAGTGGCACCGGGGAGCTGTTTTTT. Translated, it gives CASSFGGSGTGELFF.

The rearrangement uses TRBV5-6 and TRBJ1-1, with 8 bases identical to TRBD1. This CDR3 is built from 15 residues. Germline V gene sequence: CDR1 SGHDT, CDR2 YYEEEE. Trimming removed 0 bases from V and 3 bases from J; junction bases left unmatched: 4. Written as DNA, the CDR3 is TGTGCCAGCAGCTTGGTTCAGGGGGCTTACACTGAAGCTTTCTTT. Translated, it gives CASSLVQGAYTEAFF.

This clonotype was detected many times. The chain combines TRBV29-1 with TRBJ2-2, with a tentative D call TRBD2 (6 bases). The CDR3 length is 15 residues. The V and J ends lost 4 bases and 0 bases respectively, with 12 bases between them. The germline CDR1 and CDR2 sequences are SQVTM and ANQGSEA. Here the CDR3 DNA reads TGCAGCGTTGTCCTCCTAGCGACGAACACCGGGGAGCTGTTTTTT. Translating it yields CSVVLLATNTGELFF.

V usage is TRBV12-3 or TRBV12-4 and J usage is TRBJ2-5; 15 bases map to TRBD2. J gave up 5 bases and V 1 base, and 8 bases lay outside the gene matches. The CDR3 extends over 18 amino acids. The CDR3 loop reads CASSLGGLAGGLHETQYF. CDR3 bases: TGTGCCAGCAGTTTAGGGGGACTAGCGGGAGGCTTACATGAGACCCAGTACTTC.

Turning to this clonotype: A clone one base away is much larger, so this may be a read error. The J gene is TRBJ2-3, the V gene TRBV6-5, with D tentatively TRBD2 (6 bases). The CDR3 length is 14 residues. Looked up from germline, CDR1 is MNHEY and CDR2 is SVGAGI. The CDR3 loop is CTSSRVAGTDTQYF. The CDR3 DNA is TGTACCAGCAGTCGGGTAGCGGGCACAGATACGCAGTATTTT.

This chain joins TRBV6-5 and TRBJ2-3; TRBD1 might be the D (5 bases). Germline V gene data show CDR1 as MNHEY and CDR2 as SVGAGI. There are 15 residues in the CDR3. The V gene lost 3 bases and the J gene lost 0 bases, with 10 bases spanning the gap. The CDR3: CASSYRGLSTDTQYF. The CDR3 bases are TGTGCCAGCAGTTATAGGGGTCTTAGCACAGATACGCAGTATTTT.

This chain uses TRBV14 with TRBJ2-4; maybe TRBD2 (6 bases). Germline lookup yields CDR1 SGHDN and CDR2 FVKESK. This CDR3 contains 14 residues. V gave up 5 bases and J gave up 1 base, with 9 bases separating them. DNA for the CDR3: TGTGCCAGCAGCAAAGGGAGGGCCAAAAACATTCAGTACTTC. Its protein product is CASSKGRAKNIQYF.

This clonotype occurred many times. The chain joins TRBV11-2 to TRBJ2-7; the D gene is possibly TRBD2 (6 bases). Deletions cut 5 bases from V and 2 bases from J, with 13 bases between. The V gene's germline CDR1 is SGHAT and CDR2 FQNNGV. This CDR3 contains 14 residues. CDR3 loop: CASSRAAGTYEQYF. In nucleotides, the CDR3 is TGTGCCAGCAGCCGAGCGGCGGGGACCTACGAGCAGTACTTC.

This sequence joins TRBV5-4 and TRBJ2-1; 7 nucleotides line up with TRBD2. The CDR3 consists of 15 residues. The germline V gene has CDR1 SGHNT and CDR2 YYREEE (reference sequence). With 3 bases clipped from V and 5 bases from J, the junction kept 8 bases outside the gene matches. CDR3 in amino acids: CASSSRGTTDNEQFF. The CDR3, as DNA: TGTGCCAGCAGCTCCCGCGGGACTACGGACAATGAGCAGTTCTTC. The full variable domain, with the rest looked up from reference TRBV5-4 and TRBJ2-1, is ETGVTQSPTHLIKTRGQQVTLRCSSQSGHNTVSWYQQALGQGPQFIFQYYREEENGRGNFPPRFSGLQFPNYSSELNVNALELDDSALYLCASSSRGTTDNEQFFGPGTRLTVL.

The table lists this clonotype with a count of one. The junction and the germline gene differ at one end; a read error may be behind it. The V and J genes are TRBV2 and TRBJ2-3, with TRBD2 as a possible D gene (5 bases). The germline V gene has CDR1 SNHLY and CDR2 FYNNEI. The length of the CDR3 is 15 residues. CDR3 bases: TGTGCCAGCAGTTGGAGTGGGAGTGGCACGGATACGCAGTATTTT. This codes for CASSWSGSGTDTQYF. The whole variable domain, remainder taken from reference TRBV2 and TRBJ2-3, is EPEVTQTPSHQVTQMGQEVILRCVPISNHLYFYWYRQILGQKVEFLVSFYNNEISEKSEIFDDQFSVERPDGSNFTLKIRSTKLEDSAMYFCASSWSGSGTDTQYFGPGTRLTVL.

About this clonotype itself: One end of the junction fails to match germline, which may point to a read error. The V gene is TRBV6-1, the J gene TRBJ1-1; D not resolved. Germline V CDR1 and CDR2: MNHNS, SASEGT. The CDR3 has 14 residues. The CDR3 DNA reads TGTGCCAGCTGTGAAATCGTCCAGAACACTGAAGCTTTCTTT. It translates to CASCEIVQNTEAFF.

This clonotype was observed a single time. One junction end disagrees with the germline gene, perhaps due to a read error. The chain employs TRBV6-5 and TRBJ2-1; D gene uncertain. This CDR3 is 13 amino acids long. Looked up from germline, CDR1 is MNHEY and CDR2 is SVGAGI. CDR3 sequence reads: CASRTLEGNEQLF. The CDR3 DNA sequence: TGTGCCAGCAGAACCCTTGAAGGCAATGAGCAGCTCTTC.

Ten or more counts support this clonotype. This chain connects TRBV4-1 to TRBJ1-2, with 7 bases identical to TRBD1. V trimming: 5 bases; J trimming: 8 bases; junction bases outside the gene matches: 11. This CDR3 comprises 14 residues. Germline V lookup: CDR1 MGHRA, CDR2 YSYEKL. The CDR3 loop is CASSSPGQLRGYTF. CDR3 nucleotides: TGCGCCAGCAGCTCGCCGGGACAGCTGAGGGGCTACACCTTC.

Note on this clonotype: A read error is possible here, since a much larger clone lies one base away. V gene TRBV11-2 combines with J gene TRBJ1-3, with D unresolved. In germline, CDR1 is SGHAT, CDR2 FQNNGV. There are 15 residues in the CDR3. CDR3 region: CASSLTGNSGITIYF. The CDR3, as DNA: TGTGCCAGCAGCTTAACCGGGAACTCTGGAATCACCATATATTTT. Full variable domain (rest looked up from reference TRBV11-2 and TRBJ1-3): EAGVAQSPRYKIIEKRQSVAFWCNPISGHATLYWYQQILGQGPKLLIQFQNNGVVDDSQLPKDRFSAERLKGVDSTLKIQPAKLEDSAVYLCASSLTGNSGITIYFGEGSWLTVV.

The gene calls are TRBV12-3 or TRBV12-4 and TRBJ1-5; D gene unclear. Trimming stripped 2 bases from V and 4 bases from J, with 9 bases between. The CDR3 sequence is 14 residues long. The CDR3 bases are TGTGCCAGCAGTTTATGGGCAGAGAATCAGCCCCAGCATTTT. Amino acid sequence: CASSLWAENQPQHF.

This clonotype was counted only a few times. The rearrangement links TRBV6-5 to TRBJ2-7; TRBD2 might be the D (7 bases). The ends were cut back, 2 bases at V and 0 bases at J, with 14 bases in the middle. The germline V gene encodes CDR1 MNHEY and CDR2 SVGAGI. The CDR3 contains 16 residues. CDR3 DNA sequence: TGTGCCAGCAGTTACGGGGAGGGGGATGGCTCCTACGAGCAGTACTTC. Its protein product is CASSYGEGDGSYEQYF.

Only a few counts were recorded for this clonotype. This chain uses TRBV29-1 with TRBJ2-2, with D uncertain. The CDR3 loop spans 13 amino acids. Trimming took 7 bases from V and 1 from J, leaving 10 bases between them. The germline V gene has CDR1 SQVTM and CDR2 ANQGSEA. The CDR3, as DNA: TGCAGCGCTCTTCCGGGGAACACCGGGGAGCTGTTTTTT. Its protein product is CSALPGNTGELFF.

As for this clonotype: The CDR3 does not close with the conserved phenylalanine or tryptophan, likely indicating a read error. This chain connects TRBV11-1 to TRBJ1-1; D is uncertain. V was trimmed by 1 base and J by 10 bases, leaving 13 bases between them. Germline V gives CDR1 SGHAT, CDR2 FQDESV (reference sequence). The CDR3 has 13 amino acids. The chain's CDR3 is CASSLEGGGSAFY. The CDR3 nucleotides read TGTGCCAGCAGCTTAGAAGGTGGCGGTTCAGCTTTCTAT.

As for this clonotype: Its ends do not fully match the called genes, so a read error is possible. This chain uses TRBV12-3 or TRBV12-4 with TRBJ2-1; no reliable D call. The CDR3 has 12 amino acids. The CDR3 nucleotides are TGTACCAGCAGTTTAAGGCAGAATGAGCAGTTCTTC. Its translation: CTSSLRQNEQFF.

A remark on this clonotype: Possible read error: a much larger clone is one base away. The rearrangement links TRBV14 to TRBJ2-5; the match to TRBD2 covers 12 bases. The V and J ends lost 1 base and 6 bases, in that order; junction bases with no gene match: 3. The CDR3 is 15 residues long. The germline CDR1 and CDR2 sequences are SGHDN and FVKESK. As DNA, the CDR3 is TGTGCCAGCAGCCAAGGGACTAGCGGGATCAAGACCCAGTACTTC. Translating it yields CASSQGTSGIKTQYF.

The chain couples TRBV14 to TRBJ2-1, with 8 bases that match TRBD1. This CDR3 is built from 18 residues. From germline, CDR1 is SGHDN and CDR2 FVKESK. V shed 4 bases and J 9 bases; nucleotides not matched to a gene: 20. CDR3 in DNA: TGTGCCAGCAGCCCCTTCCTGGACAGGGTGGAACGGTACGGTGAGCAGTTCTTC. Its translation is CASSPFLDRVERYGEQFF.

V gene TRBV11-2 combines with J gene TRBJ2-3; the D gene is possibly TRBD2 (6 bases). Trimming removed 2 bases from V and 0 bases from J, with 12 bases in between. The CDR3 spans 16 residues. Germline V lookup: CDR1 SGHAT, CDR2 FQNNGV. The chain's CDR3 is CASSLISSDSTDTQYF. Here the CDR3 DNA reads TGTGCCAGCAGCTTAATATCTAGCGATAGCACAGATACGCAGTATTTT.

This chain uses TRBV6-5 with TRBJ2-1; D uncertain. V lost 3 bases to trimming and J lost 3 bases, with 6 bases between them. The CDR3 is made up of 13 amino acids. The germline CDR1 and CDR2 sequences are MNHEY and SVGAGI. The CDR3 nucleotides are TGTGCCAGCAGTTATAGCCACTACAATGAGCAGTTCTTC. Translated, it gives CASSYSHYNEQFF.

This clonotype came up many times. The chain couples TRBV11-2 to TRBJ2-7; D gene uncertain. The germline V gene has CDR1 SGHAT and CDR2 FQNNGV. V was cut by 1 base and J by 3 bases, with 1 base left in between. The CDR3 covers 11 residues. CDR3 coding DNA: TGTGCCAGCAGCTTAGTCTACGAGCAGTACTTC. Amino acid sequence: CASSLVYEQYF.